This T cell receptor beta chain was captured by sequencing in a study of a mutant IDH1 vaccine in newly diagnosed glioma. About the study: Once 4-6 weeks had passed after radiotherapy alone, vaccination started, or it started with temozolomide cycles. Pretreatment consisted of radiotherapy, temozolomide, or both, with most receiving both. General observations from the study: The study observed vaccine-induced immune responses in 90% to 95% of patients. Pseudoprogression appeared independent of alterations in top peripheral clonotypes.

This clone came up a few times. As yet, its antigen is unknown. The time point: week 35, safety follow-up. Vaccination comprised doses that each held 300 ug of mutant IDH1 20-mer peptide, plus topical imiquimod. Some clones are missing from TCRdb's copy, which holds only in-frame ones; the method was immunoSEQ multiplex PCR. This sample carries 69,000 or so clones, approximately 86% of them seen once, and the ten largest clones take 1.5% to 2.5%. The CDR3 loop spans 13 amino acids. Germline lookup yields CDR1 LNHNV and CDR2 YYDKDF (reference sequence). The V end was cut by 0 bases, the J end by 6 bases, with 8 bases between.

Specimen: PBMCs, collected from a glioma patient whose treatment included an IDH1 peptide vaccine. The chain recombines TRBV15 with TRBJ1-1, with D uncertain. The TCR originated in a man between 25 and 39 years old with glioma. Here the CDR3 DNA reads TGTGCCACCAGCAGAGATAGGGCGTCTGAAGCTTTCTTT. As protein: CATSRDRASEAFF. Complete variable domain (other parts from reference TRBV15 and TRBJ1-1): DAMVIQNPRYQVTQFGKPVTLSCSQTLNHNVMYWYQQKSSQAPKLLFHYYDKDFNNEADTPDNFQSRRPNTSFCFLDIRSPGLGDTAMYLCATSRDRASEAFFGQGTRLTVV.